The rows below give T cell receptor beta chains drawn from one sample of a study of blood T cell repertoires in COVID-19. The assay was immunoSEQ multiplex PCR, and TCRdb's table has in-frame clones only and misses some. The data hold approximately 200,000 clones, with 82% observed a single time. The sample consisted of PBMCs or T cells enriched from blood (not recorded which). The source is a man aged 35-49 years who had recovered from COVID-19. Each CDR3 is given with its conserved first and last residue. Fields, in order: J gene, D gene, clone size, V gene, CDR3 protein, CDR3 DNA. The D gene is left open where the match is weak. Clone size is not always given. Where it is, it says once, few, many or a class for expanded clones.

j_call: TRBJ1-6
d_call: .
clone_size: .
v_call: TRBV7-6
cdr3_aa: CASSLRRQDSPLHF
cdr3_nt: TGTGCCAGCAGCTTAAGACGCCAGGATTCACCCCTCCACTTT

j_call: TRBJ1-2
d_call: .
clone_size: few
v_call: TRBV28
cdr3_aa: CASSFGIYGYTF
cdr3_nt: TGTGCCAGCAGTTTTGGCATCTATGGCTACACCTTC

j_call: TRBJ1-4
d_call: .
clone_size: .
v_call: TRBV4-3
cdr3_aa: CASSQDGTWSGNEKLFF
cdr3_nt: TGCGCCAGCAGCCAAGATGGGACATGGTCAGGGAACGAAAAACTGTTTTTT

j_call: TRBJ2-2
d_call: TRBD2
clone_size: .
v_call: TRBV19
cdr3_aa: CASSPGLAGGKNTGELFF
cdr3_nt: TGTGCCAGTAGTCCGGGACTAGCGGGAGGGAAGAACACCGGGGAGCTGTTTTTT

j_call: TRBJ2-1
d_call: .
clone_size: .
v_call: TRBV15
cdr3_aa: CATSGGGQGGLEQFF
cdr3_nt: TGTGCCACCAGCGGAGGGGGGCAGGGCGGTTTGGAGCAGTTCTTC

j_call: TRBJ2-5
d_call: .
clone_size: .
v_call: TRBV2
cdr3_aa: CASRLQQQETQYF
cdr3_nt: TGTGCCAGCAGGTTACAGCAGCAAGAGACCCAGTACTTC

j_call: TRBJ2-5
d_call: .
clone_size: .
v_call: TRBV5-1
cdr3_aa: CASSFGRGETQYF
cdr3_nt: TGCGCCAGCAGCTTTGGTAGGGGAGAGACCCAGTACTTC

j_call: TRBJ2-5
d_call: .
clone_size: .
v_call: TRBV7-9
cdr3_aa: CASSYVGMGQETQYF
cdr3_nt: TGTGCCAGCAGCTACGTCGGGATGGGGCAAGAGACCCAGTACTTC

j_call: TRBJ1-1
d_call: .
clone_size: .
v_call: TRBV28
cdr3_aa: CASSLTPRRGTEAFF
cdr3_nt: TGTGCCAGCAGTTTAACCCCGCGACGGGGCACTGAAGCTTTCTTT

j_call: TRBJ2-5
d_call: .
clone_size: .
v_call: TRBV23-1
cdr3_aa: CASSQSYRYSTQETQYF
cdr3_nt: TGCGCCAGCAGTCAATCCTACCGGTACAGCACCCAAGAGACCCAGTACTTC

j_call: TRBJ2-3
d_call: TRBD1
clone_size: .
v_call: TRBV2
cdr3_aa: CASSSGTGQGLSTDTQYF
cdr3_nt: TGTGCCAGCAGCTCCGGGACAGGGCAAGGGCTTTCGACAGATACGCAGTATTTT

j_call: TRBJ1-2
d_call: .
clone_size: .
v_call: TRBV7-2
cdr3_aa: CASSPGGGLAVYGYTF
cdr3_nt: TGTGCCAGCAGCCCCGGGGGTGGTTTGGCAGTCTATGGCTACACCTTC

j_call: TRBJ1-2
d_call: TRBD1
clone_size: few
v_call: TRBV7-2
cdr3_aa: CASSPRPGQGSYGYTF
cdr3_nt: TGTGCCAGCAGCCCCCGCCCTGGACAGGGGAGTTATGGCTACACCTTC

j_call: TRBJ1-2
d_call: TRBD1
clone_size: .
v_call: TRBV4-2
cdr3_aa: CASSQAWTGGNYGYTF
cdr3_nt: TGTGCCAGCAGCCAAGCTTGGACAGGGGGGAACTATGGCTACACCTTC

j_call: TRBJ2-1
d_call: TRBD1
clone_size: .
v_call: TRBV29-1
cdr3_aa: CSVEGTGGYNEQFF
cdr3_nt: TGCAGCGTTGAAGGGACAGGGGGGTACAATGAGCAGTTCTTC

j_call: TRBJ1-1
d_call: .
clone_size: .
v_call: TRBV7-9
cdr3_aa: CASSPTTNTEAFF
cdr3_nt: TGTGCCAGCAGCCCAACAACGAACACTGAAGCTTTCTTT

j_call: TRBJ2-2
d_call: .
clone_size: .
v_call: TRBV29-1
cdr3_aa: CSVARTNTGELFF
cdr3_nt: TGCAGCGTTGCCAGGACGAACACCGGGGAGCTGTTTTTT

j_call: TRBJ1-5
d_call: TRBD1
clone_size: .
v_call: TRBV19
cdr3_aa: CASEGQGRYQPQHF
cdr3_nt: TGTGCCAGCGAGGGACAGGGGCGCTATCAGCCCCAGCATTTT

j_call: TRBJ1-1
d_call: TRBD1
clone_size: .
v_call: TRBV2
cdr3_aa: CASTLDRATEAFF
cdr3_nt: TGTGCCAGCACTCTGGACAGGGCGACTGAAGCTTTCTTT

j_call: TRBJ1-1
d_call: .
clone_size: .
v_call: TRBV24-1
cdr3_aa: CATPGRMNTEAFF
cdr3_nt: TGTGCCACCCCCGGGAGAATGAACACTGAAGCTTTCTTT

j_call: TRBJ1-2
d_call: .
clone_size: .
v_call: TRBV12-3/TRBV12-4
cdr3_aa: CASSSTDESYTF
cdr3_nt: TGTGCCAGCAGTTCCACAGACGAGAGCTACACCTTC

j_call: TRBJ1-1
d_call: .
clone_size: .
v_call: TRBV7-8
cdr3_aa: CASTLRVDMGTEAFF
cdr3_nt: TGTGCCAGCACACTACGAGTTGATATGGGCACTGAAGCTTTCTTT

j_call: TRBJ1-4
d_call: TRBD1
clone_size: .
v_call: TRBV28
cdr3_aa: CASSSPGQRNEKLFF
cdr3_nt: TGTGCCAGCAGTTCTCCGGGACAGAGAAATGAAAAACTGTTTTTT

j_call: TRBJ1-5
d_call: .
clone_size: .
v_call: TRBV28
cdr3_aa: CASSLRGLAFFQPQHF
cdr3_nt: TGTGCCAGCAGTTTAAGGGGGTTGGCGTTTTTTCAGCCCCAGCATTTT

j_call: TRBJ1-2
d_call: .
clone_size: .
v_call: TRBV7-9
cdr3_aa: CASSLLGQGGGYTF
cdr3_nt: TGTGCCAGCAGCTTATTGGGTCAGGGTGGAGGCTACACCTTC

j_call: TRBJ1-2
d_call: TRBD1
clone_size: .
v_call: TRBV28
cdr3_aa: CASSSGQGAGYTF
cdr3_nt: TGTGCCAGCAGTTCCGGACAGGGGGCTGGCTACACCTTC

j_call: TRBJ1-1
d_call: TRBD1
clone_size: .
v_call: TRBV16
cdr3_aa: CASSLGQGEAFF
cdr3_nt: TGTGCCAGCAGCCTAGGACAGGGGGAAGCTTTCTTT

j_call: TRBJ2-2
d_call: .
clone_size: .
v_call: TRBV5-1
cdr3_aa: CASSLAQGVTGELFF
cdr3_nt: TGCGCCAGCAGCTTGGCACAGGGTGTCACCGGGGAGCTGTTTTTT

j_call: TRBJ1-2
d_call: TRBD1
clone_size: .
v_call: TRBV27
cdr3_aa: CASLGTGFVRDDYGYTF
cdr3_nt: TGTGCCAGCTTAGGGACAGGGTTTGTCAGGGATGACTATGGCTACACCTTC

j_call: TRBJ1-2
d_call: TRBD1
clone_size: .
v_call: TRBV11-2
cdr3_aa: CASSPRSGQGISANYGYTF
cdr3_nt: TGTGCCAGCAGCCCCCGTTCGGGACAGGGGATAAGTGCGAACTATGGCTACACCTTC

j_call: TRBJ2-7
d_call: TRBD2
clone_size: .
v_call: TRBV28
cdr3_aa: CASSLGLADYEQYF
cdr3_nt: TGTGCCAGCAGTCTAGGACTAGCGGACTACGAGCAGTACTTC

j_call: TRBJ2-1
d_call: .
clone_size: .
v_call: TRBV24-1
cdr3_aa: CAAAGALGDEQFF
cdr3_nt: TGTGCCGCCGCAGGTGCGTTAGGGGATGAGCAGTTCTTC

j_call: TRBJ1-3
d_call: .
clone_size: .
v_call: TRBV3-1/TRBV3-2
cdr3_aa: CASSQGAGATIYF
cdr3_nt: TGTGCCAGCAGCCAAGGAGCTGGGGCGACCATATATTTT

j_call: TRBJ1-1
d_call: TRBD1
clone_size: few
v_call: TRBV5-1
cdr3_aa: CASSSGGQGYAEAFF
cdr3_nt: TGCGCCAGCAGCTCAGGGGGACAGGGGTATGCTGAAGCTTTCTTT

j_call: TRBJ2-5
d_call: .
clone_size: .
v_call: TRBV6-5
cdr3_aa: CASKRSVQTTQYF
cdr3_nt: TGTGCCAGCAAGCGATCGGTCCAAACGACCCAGTACTTC

j_call: TRBJ2-2
d_call: TRBD2
clone_size: .
v_call: TRBV4-3
cdr3_aa: CASSPLTSGNSNTGELFF
cdr3_nt: TGCGCCAGCAGCCCTTTGACTAGCGGAAATTCGAACACCGGGGAGCTGTTTTTT

j_call: TRBJ1-1
d_call: .
clone_size: once
v_call: TRBV7-3
cdr3_aa: CASSPRGRGEAFF
cdr3_nt: TGTGCCAGCAGCCCACGCGGACGGGGTGAAGCTTTCTTT

j_call: TRBJ1-1
d_call: .
clone_size: .
v_call: TRBV5-6
cdr3_aa: CASSYRRDRHYEAFF
cdr3_nt: TGTGCCAGCAGCTACCGGAGAGACAGGCACTATGAAGCTTTCTTT

j_call: TRBJ1-4
d_call: .
clone_size: .
v_call: TRBV7-2
cdr3_aa: CASSDRQAEKLFF
cdr3_nt: TGTGCCAGCAGCGATAGACAGGCGGAAAAACTGTTTTTT

j_call: TRBJ2-1
d_call: TRBD1
clone_size: .
v_call: TRBV5-1
cdr3_aa: CASSLEGATYNEQFF
cdr3_nt: TGCGCCAGCAGCTTGGAGGGGGCGACCTACAATGAGCAGTTCTTC

j_call: TRBJ2-1
d_call: TRBD2
clone_size: few
v_call: TRBV7-2
cdr3_aa: CASSSLSGEREFF
cdr3_nt: TGTGCCAGCAGCTCCCTTAGCGGGGAACGTGAGTTCTTC

j_call: TRBJ1-1
d_call: .
clone_size: .
v_call: TRBV20-1
cdr3_aa: CSASQGPGAFF
cdr3_nt: TGCAGTGCTAGTCAGGGGCCGGGAGCTTTCTTT

j_call: TRBJ1-2
d_call: .
clone_size: .
v_call: TRBV5-4
cdr3_aa: CASSLEQGRGNYGYTF
cdr3_nt: TGTGCCAGCAGCCTAGAGCAGGGTCGAGGAAACTATGGCTACACCTTC

j_call: TRBJ1-2
d_call: .
clone_size: .
v_call: TRBV6-5
cdr3_aa: CASRDKKQGYGYTF
cdr3_nt: TGTGCCAGCAGGGATAAAAAACAGGGATATGGCTACACCTTC

j_call: TRBJ2-5
d_call: TRBD2
clone_size: .
v_call: TRBV25-1
cdr3_aa: CASPRGGQETQYF
cdr3_nt: TGTGCCAGCCCCCGGGGGGGCCAAGAGACCCAGTACTTC

j_call: TRBJ2-3
d_call: .
clone_size: .
v_call: TRBV11-2
cdr3_aa: CASSPSGPSTDTQYF
cdr3_nt: TGTGCCAGCAGCCCCAGCGGTCCTAGCACAGATACGCAGTATTTT

j_call: TRBJ1-1
d_call: TRBD1
clone_size: .
v_call: TRBV28
cdr3_aa: CASRHSTGGESGAFF
cdr3_nt: TGTGCCAGCAGACACTCTACAGGGGGCGAGAGTGGAGCTTTCTTT

j_call: TRBJ2-7
d_call: .
clone_size: .
v_call: TRBV6-1
cdr3_aa: CASSEGSGTVYEQYF
cdr3_nt: TGTGCCAGCAGTGAAGGTAGCGGGACAGTCTACGAGCAGTACTTC

j_call: TRBJ2-1
d_call: TRBD2
clone_size: .
v_call: TRBV7-3
cdr3_aa: CASSLRGTIYNEQFF
cdr3_nt: TGTGCCAGCAGCTTAAGAGGGACTATTTACAATGAGCAGTTCTTC

j_call: TRBJ2-1
d_call: TRBD2
clone_size: .
v_call: TRBV2
cdr3_aa: CASSEALPGRWVGRIYEQFF
cdr3_nt: TGTGCCAGCAGTGAAGCGCTTCCAGGGCGGTGGGTCGGGAGGATCTATGAGCAGTTCTTC

j_call: TRBJ1-2
d_call: .
clone_size: .
v_call: TRBV28
cdr3_aa: CASSHGGYLLSANYGYTF
cdr3_nt: TGTGCCAGCAGCCATGGAGGGTACTTACTATCGGCTAACTATGGCTACACCTTC

j_call: TRBJ2-1
d_call: .
clone_size: once
v_call: TRBV2
cdr3_aa: CASSDGKGSLWLF
cdr3_nt: TGTGCCAGCAGTGATGGGAAGGGGTCTCTCTGGCTCTTC